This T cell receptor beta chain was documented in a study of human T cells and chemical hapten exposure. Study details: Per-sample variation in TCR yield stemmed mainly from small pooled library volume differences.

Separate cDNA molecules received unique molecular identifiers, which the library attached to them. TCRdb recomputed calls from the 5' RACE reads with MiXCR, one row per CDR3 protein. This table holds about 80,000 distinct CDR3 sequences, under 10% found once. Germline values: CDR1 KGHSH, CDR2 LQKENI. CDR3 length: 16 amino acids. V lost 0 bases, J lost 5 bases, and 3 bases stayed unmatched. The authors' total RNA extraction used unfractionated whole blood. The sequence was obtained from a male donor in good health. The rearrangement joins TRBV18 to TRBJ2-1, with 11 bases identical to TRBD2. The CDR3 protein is CASSPPYSGRDNEQFF. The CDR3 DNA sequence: TGTGCCAGCTCACCACCGTATAGCGGGAGGGACAATGAGCAGTTCTTC.